One sample yielded the 4 T cell receptor beta chains listed below, sequenced in a study of identical twins. One entry per CDR3 protein, called by TCRdb with MiXCR from the 5' RACE reads. The sample consists of 460,000 or so distinct CDR3 sequences, approximately 15% of them appearing once. This same sample was also part of a study on yellow fever vaccine responses in identical twins.

The specimen was CD4+ T cells sorted from blood. These receptors came from a woman under 30 in good health.

The chain links TRBV12-3 or TRBV12-4 to TRBJ2-1; 10 nucleotides match TRBD1. V lost 10 bases and J lost 9; bases outside the gene matches: 9. This CDR3 spans 13 amino acids. The CDR3 spells CATADRGVSEQFF. In DNA, the CDR3 is TGTGCCACCGCGGACAGGGGGGTCTCTGAGCAGTTCTTC.

This chain uses TRBV12-3 or TRBV12-4 with TRBJ2-6; D may be TRBD1 (6 bases). The CDR3 totals 15 residues. V was trimmed by 6 bases and J by 0 bases, leaving 9 bases between them. As DNA, the CDR3 is TGTGCCAGCAGGCCAGGGGTCTCTGGGGCCAACGTCCTGACTTTC. Its protein product is CASRPGVSGANVLTF.

This clonotype appeared a few times. The rearrangement uses TRBV24-1 and TRBJ2-1, with TRBD1 matching 7 bases. Germline V gene sequence: CDR1 KGHDR, CDR2 SFDVKD. Unmatched junction bases numbered 4, after V lost 3 bases and J lost 3 bases. The CDR3 consists of 15 residues. The CDR3 sequence: CATSDINRGYNEQFF. The CDR3 DNA reads TGTGCCACCAGTGATATTAACAGGGGCTACAATGAGCAGTTCTTC.

This clonotype was detected a few times. The chain uses TRBV28 and TRBJ2-1; D is unresolved. This CDR3 has 13 amino acids. V lost 7 bases, J lost 15 bases, and 22 bases lay in between. CDR1 and CDR2 from the germline V gene are MDHEN and SYDVKM. For the CDR3, the DNA is TGTGCCAGCACTCCCCCTACGAGAGGACCATGGTTCTTC. Residues: CASTPPTRGPWFF.